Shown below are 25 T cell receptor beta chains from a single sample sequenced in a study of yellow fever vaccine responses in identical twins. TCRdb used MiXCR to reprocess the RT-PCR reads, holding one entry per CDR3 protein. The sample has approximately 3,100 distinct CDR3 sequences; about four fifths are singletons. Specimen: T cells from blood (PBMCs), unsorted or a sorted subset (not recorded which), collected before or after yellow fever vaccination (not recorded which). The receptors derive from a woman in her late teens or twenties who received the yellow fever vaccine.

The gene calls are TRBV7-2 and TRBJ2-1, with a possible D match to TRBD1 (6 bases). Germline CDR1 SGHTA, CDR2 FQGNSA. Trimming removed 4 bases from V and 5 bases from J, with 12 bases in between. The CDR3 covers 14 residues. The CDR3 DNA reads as TGTGCCAGCAGCTGGGGTGGACAGAACAATGAGCAGTTCTTC. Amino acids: CASSWGGQNNEQFF.

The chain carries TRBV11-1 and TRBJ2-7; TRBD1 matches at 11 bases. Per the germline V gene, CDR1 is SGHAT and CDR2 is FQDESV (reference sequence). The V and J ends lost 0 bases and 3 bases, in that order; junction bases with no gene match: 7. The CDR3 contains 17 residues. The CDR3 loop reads CASSLASAGTGGYEQYF. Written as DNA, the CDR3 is TGTGCCAGCAGCTTAGCCTCTGCCGGGACAGGGGGCTACGAGCAGTACTTC.

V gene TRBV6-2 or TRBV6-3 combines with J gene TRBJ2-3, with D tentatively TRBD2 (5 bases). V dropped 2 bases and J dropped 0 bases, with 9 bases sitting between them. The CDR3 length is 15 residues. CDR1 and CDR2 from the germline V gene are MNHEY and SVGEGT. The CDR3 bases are TGTGCCAGCAGTTACCGGGAATCTAGCACAGATACGCAGTATTTT. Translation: CASSYRESSTDTQYF.

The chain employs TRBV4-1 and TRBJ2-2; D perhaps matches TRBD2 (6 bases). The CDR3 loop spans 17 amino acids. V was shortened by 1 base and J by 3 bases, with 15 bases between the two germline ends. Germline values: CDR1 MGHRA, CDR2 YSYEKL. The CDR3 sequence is CASSQAESSVYTGELFF. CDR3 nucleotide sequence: TGCGCCAGCAGCCAAGCTGAGTCTAGCGTTTACACCGGGGAGCTGTTTTTT.

Written as DNA, the CDR3 is TGTGCCAGCAGCCAAGAGGGGGCTCGAGAGCAGTACTTC. This translates into CASSQEGAREQYF. The chain links TRBV7-2 to TRBJ2-7, with 7 bases lining up with TRBD1. CDR1 is SGHTA, CDR2 FQGNSA, per germline. This CDR3 is 13 amino acids long. J lost 7 bases, V lost 5 bases, and 8 bases had no gene match.

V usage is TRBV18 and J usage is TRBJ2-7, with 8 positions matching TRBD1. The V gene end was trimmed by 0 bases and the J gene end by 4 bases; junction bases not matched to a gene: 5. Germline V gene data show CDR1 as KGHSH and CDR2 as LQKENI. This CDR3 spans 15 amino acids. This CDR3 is CASSPPTGDKYEQYF. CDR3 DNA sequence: TGTGCCAGCTCACCACCGACAGGGGACAAGTACGAGCAGTACTTC.

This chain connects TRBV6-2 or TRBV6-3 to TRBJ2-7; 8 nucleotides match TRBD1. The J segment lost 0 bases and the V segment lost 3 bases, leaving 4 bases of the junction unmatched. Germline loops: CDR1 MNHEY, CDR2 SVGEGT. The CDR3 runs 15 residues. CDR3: CASSYQGALSYEQYF. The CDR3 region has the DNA TGTGCCAGCAGTTATCAGGGGGCCCTCTCCTACGAGCAGTACTTC.

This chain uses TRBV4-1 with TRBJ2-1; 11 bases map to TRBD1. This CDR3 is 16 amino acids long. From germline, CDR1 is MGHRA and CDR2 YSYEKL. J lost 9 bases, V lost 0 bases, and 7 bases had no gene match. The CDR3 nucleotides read TGCGCCAGCAGCCAAGACCCCGGGACAGGGGGTCTTGAGCAGTTCTTC. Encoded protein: CASSQDPGTGGLEQFF.

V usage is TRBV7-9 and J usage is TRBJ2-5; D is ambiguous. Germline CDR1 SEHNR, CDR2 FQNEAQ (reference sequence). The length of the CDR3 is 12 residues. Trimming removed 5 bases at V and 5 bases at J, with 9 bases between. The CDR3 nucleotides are TGTGCCAGCAGCCTCCCTCGGGAGACCCAGTACTTC. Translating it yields CASSLPRETQYF.

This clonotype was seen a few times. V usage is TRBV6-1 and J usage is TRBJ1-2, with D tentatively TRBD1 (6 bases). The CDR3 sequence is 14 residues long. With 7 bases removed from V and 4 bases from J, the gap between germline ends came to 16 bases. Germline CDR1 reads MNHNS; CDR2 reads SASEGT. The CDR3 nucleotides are TGTGCCAGCACCCTCGTGGAGGGGGGCTATGGCTACACCTTC. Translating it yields CASTLVEGGYGYTF.

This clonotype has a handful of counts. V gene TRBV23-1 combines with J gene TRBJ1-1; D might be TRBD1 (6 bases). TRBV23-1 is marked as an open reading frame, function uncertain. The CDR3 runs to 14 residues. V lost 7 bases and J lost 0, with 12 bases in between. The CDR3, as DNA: TGCGCCAGCACCCCGGACAGCCTGAACACTGAAGCTTTCTTT. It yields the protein CASTPDSLNTEAFF.

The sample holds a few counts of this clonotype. This CDR3 reads CASSPDSSGSYEQYF. The CDR3 DNA is TGTGCCAGCAGCCCGGATTCTAGCGGATCCTACGAGCAGTACTTC. This sequence joins TRBV7-2 and TRBJ2-7, with TRBD2 matching 7 bases. Germline-derived CDR1 and CDR2 are SGHTA and FQGNSA. The J segment lost 1 base and the V segment lost 5 bases, leaving 8 bases of the junction unmatched. The CDR3 is 15 amino acids.

CDR3 coding DNA: TGCAGCGTTCTCCAGGGGAATGAGCAGTTCTTC. Amino acids: CSVLQGNEQFF. The chain employs TRBV29-1 and TRBJ2-1, with TRBD1 as a possible D gene (6 bases). The ends were cut back, 5 bases at V and 7 bases at J, with 9 bases in the middle. This CDR3 region has 11 residues. From germline, CDR1 is SQVTM and CDR2 ANQGSEA.

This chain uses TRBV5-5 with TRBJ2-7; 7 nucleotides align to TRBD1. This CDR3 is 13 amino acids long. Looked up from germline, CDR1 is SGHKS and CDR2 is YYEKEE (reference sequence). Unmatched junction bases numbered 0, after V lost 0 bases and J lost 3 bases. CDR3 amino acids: CASSLDRGYEQYF. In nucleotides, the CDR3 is TGTGCCAGCAGCTTGGACAGGGGCTACGAGCAGTACTTC.

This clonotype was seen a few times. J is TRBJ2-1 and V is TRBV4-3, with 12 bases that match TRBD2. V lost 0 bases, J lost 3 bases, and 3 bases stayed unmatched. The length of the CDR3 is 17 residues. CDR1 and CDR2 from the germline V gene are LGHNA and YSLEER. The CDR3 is CASSQDWTSGNYNEQFF. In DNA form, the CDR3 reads TGCGCCAGCAGCCAAGATTGGACTAGCGGGAACTACAATGAGCAGTTCTTC.

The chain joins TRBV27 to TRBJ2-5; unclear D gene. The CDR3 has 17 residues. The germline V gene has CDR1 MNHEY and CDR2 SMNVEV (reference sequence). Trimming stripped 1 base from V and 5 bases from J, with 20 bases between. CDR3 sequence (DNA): TGTGCCAGCAGTTTATTCGGTAGGGATTGGAAACCGGAGACCCAGTACTTC. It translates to CASSLFGRDWKPETQYF.

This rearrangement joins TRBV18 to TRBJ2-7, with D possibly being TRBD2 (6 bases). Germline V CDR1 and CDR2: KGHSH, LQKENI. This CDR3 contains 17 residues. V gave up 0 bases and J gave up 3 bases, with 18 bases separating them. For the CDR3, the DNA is TGTGCCAGCTCACCACCGGAGGAGGTTTCAGCGGGCTACGAGCAGTACTTC. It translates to CASSPPEEVSAGYEQYF.

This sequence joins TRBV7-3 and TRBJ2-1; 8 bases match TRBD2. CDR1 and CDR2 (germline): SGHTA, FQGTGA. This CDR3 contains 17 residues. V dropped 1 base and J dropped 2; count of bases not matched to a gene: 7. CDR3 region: CASSLNVGGGPYNEQFF. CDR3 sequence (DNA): TGTGCCAGCAGCTTAAACGTCGGGGGGGGGCCCTACAATGAGCAGTTCTTC.

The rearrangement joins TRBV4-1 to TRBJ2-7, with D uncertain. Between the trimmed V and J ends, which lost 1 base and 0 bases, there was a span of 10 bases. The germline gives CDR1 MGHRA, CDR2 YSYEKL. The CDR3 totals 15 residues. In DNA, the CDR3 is TGCGCCAGCAGCCAAGTTTTGGCGAGCTCCTACGAGCAGTACTTC. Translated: CASSQVLASSYEQYF.

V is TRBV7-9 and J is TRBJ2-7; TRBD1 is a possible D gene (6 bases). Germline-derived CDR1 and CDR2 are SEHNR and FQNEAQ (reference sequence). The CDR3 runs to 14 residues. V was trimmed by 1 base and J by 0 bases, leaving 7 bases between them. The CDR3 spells CASSLGGGSYEQYF. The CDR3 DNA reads TGTGCCAGCAGCTTAGGAGGGGGCTCCTACGAGCAGTACTTC.

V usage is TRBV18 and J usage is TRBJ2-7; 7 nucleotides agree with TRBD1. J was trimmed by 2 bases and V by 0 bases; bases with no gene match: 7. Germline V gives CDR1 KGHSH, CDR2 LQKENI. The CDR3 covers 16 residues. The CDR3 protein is CASSPPSGGITYEQYF. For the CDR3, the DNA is TGTGCCAGCTCACCACCGTCAGGGGGTATCACCTACGAGCAGTACTTC.

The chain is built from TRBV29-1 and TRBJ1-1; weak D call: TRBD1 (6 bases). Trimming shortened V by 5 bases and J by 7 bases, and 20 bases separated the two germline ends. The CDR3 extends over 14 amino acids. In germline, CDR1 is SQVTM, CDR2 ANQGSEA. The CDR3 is CSVSMGEGGIEAFF. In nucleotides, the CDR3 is TGCAGCGTTTCCATGGGGGAGGGGGGGATTGAAGCTTTCTTT. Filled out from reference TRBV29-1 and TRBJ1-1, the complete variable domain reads SAVISQKPSRDICQRGTSLTIQCQVDSQVTMMFWYRQQPGQSLTLIATANQGSEATYESGFVIDKFPISRPNLTFSTLTVSNMSPEDSSIYLCSVSMGEGGIEAFFGQGTRLTVV.

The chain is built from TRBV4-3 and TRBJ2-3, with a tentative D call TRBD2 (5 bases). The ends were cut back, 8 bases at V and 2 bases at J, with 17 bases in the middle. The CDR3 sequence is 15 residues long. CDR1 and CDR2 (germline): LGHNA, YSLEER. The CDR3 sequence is CASSWARLATDTQYF. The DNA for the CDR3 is TGCGCCAGCTCCTGGGCGCGCCTAGCCACAGATACGCAGTATTTT.

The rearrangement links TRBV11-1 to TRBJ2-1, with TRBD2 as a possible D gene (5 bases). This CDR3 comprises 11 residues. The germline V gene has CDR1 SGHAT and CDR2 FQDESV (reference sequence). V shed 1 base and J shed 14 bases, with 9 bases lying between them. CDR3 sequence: CASSLDTREFF. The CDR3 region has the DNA TGTGCCAGCAGCTTAGATACTAGGGAGTTCTTC. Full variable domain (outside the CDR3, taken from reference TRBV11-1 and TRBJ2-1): EAEVAQSPRYKITEKSQAVAFWCDPISGHATLYWYRQILGQGPELLVQFQDESVVDDSQLPKDRFSAERLKGVDSTLKIQPAELGDSAMYLCASSLDTREFFGPGTRLTVL.

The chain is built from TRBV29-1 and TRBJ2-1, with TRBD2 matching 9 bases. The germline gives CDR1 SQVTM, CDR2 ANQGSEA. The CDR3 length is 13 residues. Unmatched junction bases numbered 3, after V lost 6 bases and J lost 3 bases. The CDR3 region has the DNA TGCAGCGTGCGGGGGGGCCGCTACAATGAGCAGTTCTTC. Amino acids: CSVRGGRYNEQFF.